Below, 3 T cell receptor beta chains from the same sample are listed, as sequenced in a study of tumor and adjacent non-tumor tissue in lung cancer. A modified ARM-PCR protocol with three rounds of nested PCR amplified TCRbeta. TCRdb re-called the multiplex PCR reads through MiXCR, storing one row per CDR3 protein. The table includes 91,000 or so distinct CDR3 sequences, roughly 66% detected once. No cell sorting was done before RNA was extracted from the tissue. Sequenced input: lung tumor tissue. Receptor source: a man aged 55 to 70 with non-small cell lung cancer.

With respect to this clonotype: An end of the junction does not agree with germline; a read error may underlie this. The chain links TRBV6-2 or TRBV6-3 to TRBJ2-2; no reliable D call. This CDR3 is 13 amino acids long. CDR1 and CDR2 from the germline V gene are MNHEY and SVGEGT. The CDR3 region has the DNA TGTGTCAGCAATTACTCGGACACCGGGGAGCTGTTTTTT. Translation gives CVSNYSDTGELFF.

This clonotype has a count of ten or more. The chain uses TRBV6-6 and TRBJ1-5; 8 positions agree with TRBD1. This CDR3 has 18 residues. The germline gives CDR1 MNHNY, CDR2 SVGAGI (reference sequence). V gave up 6 bases and J gave up 0 bases; unmatched junction bases: 13. CDR3 amino acids: CASSKTAGTGSSNQPQHF. In nucleotides, the CDR3 is TGTGCCAGCAGCAAAACTGCGGGGACAGGCTCTAGCAATCAGCCCCAGCATTTT.

This sequence joins TRBV5-4 and TRBJ2-1, with TRBD2 as a possible D gene (5 bases). The CDR3 length is 15 residues. Germline values: CDR1 SGHNT, CDR2 YYREEE (reference sequence). Trimming pared 4 bases from V and 0 bases from J, leaving 11 bases between. This chain's CDR3 is CASSPEADSYNEQFF. DNA for the CDR3: TGTGCCAGCAGCCCGGAGGCAGACTCCTACAATGAGCAGTTCTTC.